The source of this TCR beta chain is a study of PD-1 blockade in classical Hodgkin lymphoma (dated by TCRdb to about 2020). In the study overall: Nivolumab dosing was 3 mg/kg intravenously every 2 weeks, continuing until either disease progression or unacceptable toxicity. To define a peripheral blood immune signature of response to PD-1 blockade in classical Hodgkin lymphoma, the study combined TCR beta sequencing with CyTOF. Paper-wide results and their limitations: A significant rise by C4D1 was seen in CD4+ but not CD8+ TCR diversity (p=0.0027 vs p=0.16), with the rise being most apparent in complete responders (p=0.02). Only a single clinical trial cohort was studied, and what caused the repertoire differences, possibly disease activity or prior therapy, remained undefined. Baseline TCR diversity was reported to be lower in newly diagnosed patients than in healthy donors and to be lower still in relapsed/refractory patients. Baseline diversity similar to that of newly diagnosed patients was observed in trial patients achieving complete response, whereas significantly lower diversity was observed in partial responders and progressors. Lower diversity was observed in patients in whom nivolumab was started less than 1 year after ASCT, and these patients were excluded from later analyses so that confounding by immune reconstitution would be avoided.

Genomic DNA was isolated using the Qiagen DNeasy kit from unsorted PBMCs as well as from negatively selected CD4+ and CD8+ fractions. Using primers that anneal to V and J segments, immunoSEQ multiplex PCR amplified the TCR beta CDR3 regions. Amplification bias was minimized using a synthetic immune receptor repertoire, and residual bias was removed computationally after sequencing. In the source study's methods: Custom Python scripts were used to quantify repertoire diversity as the Shannon entropy index. Unsorted, CD4+ and CD8+ repertoires were analyzed separately, except for combined analyses in which CD4+ and CD8+ sequences were merged in silico. A clone counted as expanded when the clone's frequency after treatment rose at least 2-fold relative to C1D1, and clones undetected at baseline were given a pseudocount of 0.5. Clones with 0 or 1 copy at C1D1 were defined as singleton clones, while clones with 2 or more copies were defined as non-singleton clones. Clones expanded in unsorted samples were annotated as CD4+, CD8+ or unknown by matching protein sequences in sorted samples from the same patient. Wilcoxon tests on paired samples were used to test changes in diversity from C1D1 to C4D1. In TCRdb, the immuneACCESS table is reduced to in-frame sequences with V and J assigned. These tables do not hold every clone; where another copy was compared, an unresolved V gene accounts for under half, and the others remain unexplained. D and trimming come from the DNA, and the V and J calls and clone size come from that table. The table for this sample lists 30,000 to 45,000 clones; around 90% of them were counted only once. 7.7% of the sample is taken by the ten largest.

With regard to this clone: Its binding antigen is unknown. The record has no base qualities; no much larger clone is one base away.

Interpreted using the paper, the time point label stands for: cycle 2 day 1 (C2D1) of nivolumab. All trial patients had relapsed after autologous stem cell transplantation, with cohorts A, B and C differing in prior brentuximab vedotin exposure. A total of about 51 patients with relapsed/refractory classical Hodgkin lymphoma made up the trial cohort, and each patient's best overall response was complete response, partial response or progressive disease. In the multi-cohort phase II CheckMate 205 trial, trial patients received single-agent nivolumab. Best overall response was determined by an independent review committee according to the 2007 International Working Group response criteria. Trial PBMCs were collected just before the start of nivolumab (C1D1) and during therapy at cycle 2 day 1 and cycle 4 day 1. After peripheral blood was drawn into 8 mL Vacutainer Cell Preparation Tubes, PBMCs were isolated by centrifugation and then cryopreserved.

The sequencing here drew on peripheral blood mononuclear cells (PBMCs), taken before the second cycle of nivolumab. This clonotype was sampled from a human donor with classical Hodgkin lymphoma.

The nucleotide sequence is TGTGCCAGCAGCAAAGCAGGGGACTACGAGCAGTACTTC. Its protein reads: CASSKAGDYEQYF. Rearrangement joined TRBV21-1 to TRBJ2-5; TRBD2, the table's D call, lacks a check against the DNA. The J call may be mistaken, given a closer DNA end match to TRBJ2-7. TRBV21-1 is deemed a pseudogene. Its CDR3 holds 13 amino acids, cysteine through phenylalanine. CDR3 DNA only is kept here, 39 bases in frame from base 1.